This is a list of T cell receptor beta chains from one sample in a study of shared clonotypes between healthy human individuals. Repertoires were generated with immunoSEQ multiplex PCR, while TCRdb's copy carries only in-frame clones and drops some. Of more than 2 million clones detected, about 93% appear once; the ten largest clones hold about 1.7%. Sequenced sample: naive CD8+ T cells from PBMCs. Source of these receptors: a young man in good health. Some clones in this sample may be carry-over from other donors' samples. CDR3s include the opening cysteine and the closing phenylalanine or tryptophan. D genes are given only for firm matches. Not every row has a clone size; where given, it reads once, few, many or a size class.

V: TRBV28; size: -; J: TRBJ2-3; D: TRBD2; CDR3: CASSLGLAGRRDTQYF; DNA: TGTGCCAGCAGTTTAGGCCTAGCGGGACGTCGAGATACGCAGTATTTT
V: TRBV27; size: -; J: TRBJ1-1; D: -; CDR3: CASSLSRNTEAFF; DNA: TGTGCCAGCAGTTTAAGTCGGAACACTGAAGCTTTCTTT
V: TRBV28; size: -; J: TRBJ2-2; D: TRBD2; CDR3: CASRLLAEGYPGELFF; DNA: TGTGCCAGCAGGCTACTAGCGGAAGGGTACCCCGGGGAGCTGTTTTTT
V: TRBV28; size: -; J: TRBJ2-7; D: -; CDR3: CASSLVRELYEQYF; DNA: TGTGCCAGCAGTTTGGTAAGGGAACTGTACGAGCAGTACTTC
V: TRBV12-5; size: -; J: TRBJ2-5; D: -; CDR3: CASAMGDRQETQYF; DNA: TGTGCTAGTGCCATGGGAGACCGGCAAGAGACCCAGTACTTC
V: TRBV4-3; size: few; J: TRBJ1-1; D: -; CDR3: CASSQEREQNTEAFF; DNA: TGCGCCAGCAGCCAAGAAAGGGAACAGAACACTGAAGCTTTCTTT
V: TRBV28; size: few; J: TRBJ1-5; D: TRBD1; CDR3: CASSLTGPQPQHF; DNA: TGTGCCAGCAGCCTGACAGGGCCGCAGCCCCAGCATTTT
V: TRBV27; size: few; J: TRBJ1-5; D: TRBD1; CDR3: CASSSGTGYNQPQHF; DNA: TGTGCCAGCAGTTCCGGGACAGGGTACAATCAGCCCCAGCATTTT
V: TRBV6-1; size: -; J: TRBJ2-2; D: TRBD2; CDR3: CASSELAGGPGKNTGELFF; DNA: TGTGCCAGCAGTGAACTAGCGGGAGGGCCAGGAAAGAACACCGGGGAGCTGTTTTTT
V: TRBV19; size: -; J: TRBJ2-7; D: -; CDR3: CASSWSLAGYEQYF; DNA: TGTGCCAGTAGTTGGAGTCTAGCTGGTTACGAGCAGTACTTC
V: TRBV7-6; size: -; J: TRBJ2-7; D: -; CDR3: CASSGRDTYEQYF; DNA: TGTGCCAGCAGCGGCCGGGACACCTACGAGCAGTACTTC
V: TRBV28; size: -; J: TRBJ2-3; D: TRBD1; CDR3: CASRGDSWGDTQYF; DNA: TGTGCCAGCAGGGGGGACAGTTGGGGAGATACGCAGTATTTT
V: TRBV19; size: -; J: TRBJ2-7; D: TRBD1; CDR3: CASSTWDRIYEQYF; DNA: TGTGCCAGTAGTACCTGGGACAGGATCTACGAGCAGTACTTC
V: TRBV2; size: -; J: TRBJ2-7; D: -; CDR3: CASSERGTSYEQYF; DNA: TGTGCCAGCAGTGAACGGGGAACCTCCTACGAGCAGTACTTC
V: TRBV9; size: -; J: TRBJ2-2; D: -; CDR3: CASTASNTGELFF; DNA: TGTGCCAGCACAGCTTCGAACACCGGGGAGCTGTTTTTT
V: TRBV12-5; size: -; J: TRBJ2-1; D: -; CDR3: CASGDSDYNEQFF; DNA: TGTGCTAGTGGGGACTCCGACTACAATGAGCAGTTCTTC
V: TRBV11-2; size: -; J: TRBJ2-7; D: -; CDR3: CASSLWGRLEQYF; DNA: TGTGCCAGCAGCCTTTGGGGCAGACTGGAGCAGTACTTC
V: TRBV4-3; size: -; J: TRBJ1-1; D: -; CDR3: CASSQLTANTEAFF; DNA: TGCGCCAGCAGCCAACTGACAGCGAACACTGAAGCTTTCTTT
V: TRBV2; size: -; J: TRBJ1-5; D: -; CDR3: CASSLKNGQRDSNQPQHF; DNA: TGTGCCAGCAGCCTTAAAAATGGACAGAGGGATAGCAATCAGCCCCAGCATTTT
V: TRBV28; size: once; J: TRBJ2-5; D: -; CDR3: CASSSPPFGGIEETQYF; DNA: TGTGCCAGCAGTTCACCCCCCTTCGGCGGGATAGAAGAGACCCAGTACTTC
V: TRBV13; size: -; J: TRBJ2-7; D: -; CDR3: CASSLGRVYEQYF; DNA: TGTGCCAGCAGTTTAGGAAGAGTGTACGAGCAGTACTTC
V: TRBV5-1; size: -; J: TRBJ2-7; D: -; CDR3: CASSLEGTSYEQYF; DNA: TGCGCCAGCAGCTTGGAGGGGACGTCCTACGAGCAGTACTTC
V: TRBV30; size: -; J: TRBJ2-1; D: TRBD2; CDR3: CAWSVGGRSDNEQFF; DNA: TGTGCCTGGAGTGTGGGCGGGAGGTCTGACAATGAGCAGTTCTTC
V: TRBV29-1; size: -; J: TRBJ2-1; D: TRBD1; CDR3: CSVEGGQGGNEQFF; DNA: TGCAGCGTTGAAGGGGGACAGGGGGGCAATGAGCAGTTCTTC
V: TRBV6-5; size: -; J: TRBJ2-5; D: -; CDR3: CASSYFAGSEETQYF; DNA: TGTGCCAGCAGTTACTTTGCTGGCAGTGAAGAGACCCAGTACTTC
V: TRBV28; size: -; J: TRBJ1-1; D: -; CDR3: CASSPTAANTEAFF; DNA: TGTGCCAGCAGCCCGACAGCAGCGAACACTGAAGCTTTCTTT
V: TRBV11-2; size: -; J: TRBJ1-1; D: TRBD1; CDR3: CASSLWDSAMNTEAFF; DNA: TGTGCCAGCAGCTTGTGGGACAGCGCCATGAACACTGAAGCTTTCTTT